The 24 T cell receptor beta chains below all came from one sample that was sequenced in a study of CD8 T cells in ankylosing spondylitis. TCRdb recomputed calls from the 5' RACE reads with MiXCR, one row per CDR3 protein. The data show 340,000 or so distinct CDR3 sequences, under 15% seen once. Sequencing was performed on blood, either unsorted or a sorted T cell fraction (not recorded which). The origin of the receptors is a male donor with ankylosing spondylitis or in good health (not recorded which).

The J gene is TRBJ2-5, the V gene TRBV6-1, with D possibly TRBD2 on 6 matching bases. This CDR3 region has 14 residues. Germline loops: CDR1 MNHNS, CDR2 SASEGT. Trimming left V 3 bases short and J 4 bases short, with 12 bases between. The CDR3 reads CASSDILEGETQYF. Written as DNA, the CDR3 is TGTGCCAGCAGTGATATTTTGGAGGGAGAGACCCAGTACTTC.

This clonotype was observed a handful of times. Sequence at one end of the junction differs from germline and may be a read error. The chain joins TRBV7-2 to TRBJ2-1; TRBD2 aligns across 14 bases. There are 17 residues in the CDR3. In germline, CDR1 is SGHTA, CDR2 FQGNSA. CDR3 protein: CASILQVGLAGVSEQFF. The CDR3 DNA reads TGTGCCAGCATCTTACAAGTGGGACTAGCGGGAGTTAGTGAGCAGTTCTTC.

The chain is built from TRBV12-3 or TRBV12-4 and TRBJ2-1; D possibly corresponds to TRBD2 (6 bases). This CDR3 has 15 amino acids. V gave up 7 bases and J gave up 6 bases, with 19 bases separating them. In nucleotides, the CDR3 is TGTGCCAGCACGGTGGCGCTAGCGACTACCAATGAGCAGTTCTTC. Protein product: CASTVALATTNEQFF.

This clonotype was observed a few times. The V call is TRBV20-1, the J call TRBJ1-4, with no clear D. This CDR3 comprises 14 residues. Germline V lookup: CDR1 DFQATT, CDR2 SNEGSKA (reference sequence). Trimming left V 6 bases short and J 0 bases short, with 11 bases between. The CDR3 sequence: CSAALGATNEKLFF. CDR3 coding DNA: TGCAGTGCAGCCCTAGGTGCAACTAATGAAAAACTGTTTTTT.

This clonotype was seen a handful of times. The chain couples TRBV5-5 to TRBJ2-1; 12 bases are a match to TRBD2. Germline CDR1 and CDR2: SGHKS and YYEKEE (reference sequence). V was clipped by 4 bases and J by 7 bases; unmatched bases: 15. The CDR3 totals 18 residues. CDR3 DNA sequence: TGTGCCAGCAGCGCGAGGACTAGCGGGACGACCCCTCGGAATGAGCAGTTCTTC. It codes for CASSARTSGTTPRNEQFF.

The chain has TRBV5-1 and TRBJ2-5; 7 bases are shared with TRBD2. Trimming cost V 7 bases and J 1 base; bases outside gene matches: 7. Germline lookup yields CDR1 SGHRS and CDR2 YFSETQ. The CDR3 sequence is 14 residues long. CDR3 protein: CASQPLASQETQYF. The CDR3 DNA reads TGCGCCAGCCAGCCACTAGCGTCCCAAGAGACCCAGTACTTC.

The J gene is TRBJ1-5, the V gene TRBV2; D ambiguous. The V gene's germline CDR1 is SNHLY and CDR2 FYNNEI. V was clipped by 3 bases and J by 0 bases, with 12 bases between them. This CDR3 has 16 amino acids. This CDR3 reads CASSEFGFYSNQPQHF. In DNA, the CDR3 is TGTGCCAGCAGTGAGTTCGGGTTTTATAGCAATCAGCCCCAGCATTTT. The full variable domain, completed using reference TRBV2 and TRBJ1-5, is EPEVTQTPSHQVTQMGQEVILRCVPISNHLYFYWYRQILGQKVEFLVSFYNNEISEKSEIFDDQFSVERPDGSNFTLKIRSTKLEDSAMYFCASSEFGFYSNQPQHFGDGTRLSIL.

Only a few counts were recorded for this clonotype. The gene calls are TRBV5-1 and TRBJ2-7; a weak D match, TRBD2 (5 bases). V lost 0 bases and J lost 6, with 13 bases in between. The CDR3 totals 14 residues. Germline CDR1 and CDR2: SGHRS and YFSETQ. The chain's CDR3 is CASSLAEVRGEQYF. DNA of the CDR3: TGCGCCAGCAGCTTGGCAGAGGTTCGGGGCGAGCAGTACTTC.

This clonotype was observed a single time. The rearrangement joins TRBV20-1 to TRBJ2-2; D is tentatively TRBD1 or TRBD2 (5 bases each). CDR1 is DFQATT and CDR2 is SNEGSKA in the germline V gene (reference sequence). V lost 0 bases to trimming and J lost 4 bases, with 12 bases between them. This CDR3 has 15 amino acids. The CDR3 sequence: CSARDGTVTTGELFF. DNA of the CDR3: TGCAGTGCTAGAGATGGGACGGTTACCACCGGGGAGCTGTTTTTT.

V and J are TRBV2 and TRBJ2-5; the match to TRBD1 covers 11 bases. V was pared by 6 bases and J by 0 bases, with 9 bases of the junction left unmatched. CDR1 is SNHLY, CDR2 FYNNEI, per germline. The CDR3 covers 17 residues. The DNA of the CDR3 is TGTGCCAGCAGGCCCGGGACAGGGGGGTCCCACCAAGAGACCCAGTACTTC. It is translated as CASRPGTGGSHQETQYF. Based on the CDR3 plus reference TRBV2 and TRBJ2-5, the full variable domain is EPEVTQTPSHQVTQMGQEVILRCVPISNHLYFYWYRQILGQKVEFLVSFYNNEISEKSEIFDDQFSVERPDGSNFTLKIRSTKLEDSAMYFCASRPGTGGSHQETQYFGPGTRLLVL.

This clonotype was recorded only once. The chain carries TRBV10-3 and TRBJ2-7; 7 nucleotides line up with TRBD1. Losses at the gene ends were 2 bases for V and 4 bases for J; bases not matched to a gene: 8. Germline CDR1 reads ENHRY; CDR2 reads SYGVKD. This CDR3 is built from 15 residues. CDR3 DNA sequence: TGTGCCATCAGTGAGGTTGAAGGGGGCAGGTACGAGCAGTACTTC. This encodes CAISEVEGGRYEQYF.

The CDR3 bases are TGTGCCAGCAGCCCACCTATGACCTACGAGCAGTACTTC. This translates into CASSPPMTYEQYF. This chain uses TRBV7-9 with TRBJ2-7; D unresolved. Trimming cost V 5 bases and J 2 bases, with 10 bases left between them. The CDR3 length is 13 residues. CDR1 is SEHNR, CDR2 FQNEAQ, per germline (reference sequence).

This clonotype occurred many times. The CDR3 loop is CASTLEFTDTQYF. In DNA, the CDR3 is TGTGCCAGCACCCTCGAGTTCACAGATACGCAGTATTTT. The chain uses TRBV5-6 and TRBJ2-3; D remains ambiguous. Germline CDR1 is SGHDT and CDR2 is YYEEEE. The V gene lost 6 bases and the J gene lost 2 bases, with 10 bases spanning the gap. This CDR3 spans 13 amino acids.

This clonotype was detected only a few times. The V call is TRBV5-1, the J call TRBJ2-1; 10 bases fit TRBD2. The CDR3 extends over 18 amino acids. Germline-derived CDR1 and CDR2 are SGHRS and YFSETQ. V dropped 0 bases and J dropped 3; count of bases not matched to a gene: 9. CDR3 DNA sequence: TGCGCCAGCAGCTTGGGCATCCGTGGACTAGCGGTCTACAATGAGCAGTTCTTC. It yields the protein CASSLGIRGLAVYNEQFF.

There are a few counts of this clonotype. This CDR3 is CASSKTGLDTQYF. The CDR3, as DNA: TGTGCCAGCAGCAAGACAGGGCTAGATACGCAGTATTTT. The V call is TRBV9, the J call TRBJ2-3, with 7 bases aligning to TRBD1. J lost 5 bases, V lost 4 bases, and 4 bases had no gene match. This CDR3 contains 13 residues. Germline loops: CDR1 SGDLS, CDR2 YYNGEE. Drawing the rest from reference TRBV9 and TRBJ2-3, the complete variable domain is DSGVTQTPKHLITATGQRVTLRCSPRSGDLSVYWYQQSLDQGLQFLIQYYNGEERAKGNILERFSAQQFPDLHSELNLSSLELGDSALYFCASSKTGLDTQYFGPGTRLTVL.

The V gene is TRBV7-9, the J gene TRBJ1-1; D might be TRBD1 (5 bases). The CDR3 spans 15 residues. Between the trimmed V and J ends, which lost 5 bases and 0 bases, there was a span of 13 bases. Germline V CDR1 and CDR2: SEHNR, FQNEAQ (reference sequence). DNA of the CDR3: TGTGCCAGCAGCCCCCCGGGGGTTGTGAACACTGAAGCTTTCTTT. It translates to CASSPPGVVNTEAFF.

There are a few counts of this clonotype. The chain links TRBV5-1 to TRBJ2-2; TRBD1 matches at 8 bases. This CDR3 comprises 13 residues. V shed 6 bases, J shed 4 bases, and the junction held 2 bases outside the gene matches. Germline CDR1 reads SGHRS; CDR2 reads YFSETQ. The CDR3 nucleotides read TGCGCCAGCACCGGACAGGGCACCGGGGAGCTGTTTTTT. Encoded protein: CASTGQGTGELFF.

This clonotype was seen many times. The chain joins TRBV11-2 to TRBJ1-1; D may be TRBD1 (6 bases). The ends were cut back, 4 bases at V and 4 bases at J, with 22 bases in the middle. There are 17 residues in the CDR3. CDR1 is SGHAT and CDR2 is FQNNGV in the germline V gene. CDR3 loop: CASSSLSLLKGGTEAFF. The CDR3 coding sequence is TGTGCCAGCAGCTCTCTAAGCCTGTTAAAAGGGGGCACTGAAGCTTTCTTT.

J is TRBJ2-3 and V is TRBV6-2 or TRBV6-3; tentatively, D is TRBD1 or TRBD2 (6 bases each). The CDR3 length is 14 residues. The V end was cut by 2 bases, the J end by 6 bases, with 12 bases between. The germline gives CDR1 MNHEY, CDR2 SVGEGT. As DNA, the CDR3 is TGTGCCAGCAGTTACAGGAGGGGGAAGGATACGCAGTATTTT. It specifies CASSYRRGKDTQYF.

This clonotype was detected a few times. The CDR3 sequence: CASSKPGHLAKNIQYF. DNA of the CDR3: TGTGCCAGCAGCAAACCGGGCCACTTAGCCAAAAACATTCAGTACTTC. The gene calls are TRBV21-1 and TRBJ2-4. TRBV21-1 corresponds to a pseudogene. The length of the CDR3 is 16 residues.

This chain links TRBV24-1 with TRBJ2-1; 7 bases align to TRBD2. Germline CDR1 KGHDR, CDR2 SFDVKD. The J segment lost 9 bases and the V segment lost 4 bases, leaving 5 bases of the junction unmatched. CDR3 size: 13 residues. CDR3 residues: CATSDSLASEQFF. In nucleotides, the CDR3 is TGTGCCACCAGTGACTCACTAGCGAGTGAGCAGTTCTTC.

This clonotype has just a few counts. The chain has TRBV5-1 and TRBJ2-7, with D hard to call. Germline CDR1 reads SGHRS; CDR2 reads YFSETQ. This CDR3 is 14 amino acids long. Trimming removed 1 base from V and 4 bases from J, with 12 bases in between. The CDR3 DNA sequence: TGCGCCAGCAGCTTGTCCCATAGTAGTTACGAGCAGTACTTC. Its protein product is CASSLSHSSYEQYF.

The rearrangement uses TRBV5-5 and TRBJ2-2, with D perhaps TRBD1 or TRBD2 (5 bases each). Germline-derived CDR1 and CDR2 are SGHKS and YYEKEE (reference sequence). The CDR3 runs 13 residues. With 4 bases removed from V and 6 bases from J, the gap between germline ends came to 10 bases. As DNA, the CDR3 is TGTGCCAGCAGCCCCGGGACGGCCGGGGAGCTGTTTTTT. Translated: CASSPGTAGELFF.

The gene calls are TRBV20-1 and TRBJ2-1; a possible D gene is TRBD2 (6 bases). CDR1 is DFQATT and CDR2 is SNEGSKA in the germline V gene (reference sequence). V gave up 5 bases and J gave up 0 bases, with 11 bases separating them. The CDR3 is 14 residues long. The CDR3 reads CSAHSGSSYNEQFF. The CDR3 coding sequence is TGCAGTGCTCATAGCGGAAGCTCCTACAATGAGCAGTTCTTC.